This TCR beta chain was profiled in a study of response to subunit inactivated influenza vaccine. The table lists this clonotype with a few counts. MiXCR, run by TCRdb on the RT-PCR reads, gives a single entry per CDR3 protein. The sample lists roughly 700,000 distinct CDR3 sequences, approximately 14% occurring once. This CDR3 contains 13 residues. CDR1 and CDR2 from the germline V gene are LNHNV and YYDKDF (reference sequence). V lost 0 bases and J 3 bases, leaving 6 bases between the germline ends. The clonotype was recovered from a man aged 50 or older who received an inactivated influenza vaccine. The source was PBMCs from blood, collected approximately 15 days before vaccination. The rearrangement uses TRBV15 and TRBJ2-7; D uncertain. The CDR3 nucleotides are TGTGCCACCAGCAGAGATCTCTACTACGAGCAGTACTTC. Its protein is CATSRDLYYEQYF.